This T cell receptor (beta chain) was profiled in a study of neoadjuvant anti-PD-1 for oral cavity cancer. About the research overall: Patients without progression received a fourth nivolumab dose around day 43, then surgical resection on days 50-56.

The assay was immunoSEQ multiplex PCR, and TCRdb's table has in-frame clones only and misses some. The sample has just under 70,000 clones, about 88% seen once. Of note for this clone: What it binds is not known.

Time point indicated: after neoadjuvant nivolumab, at surgical resection. Patients were newly diagnosed with stage II-IVA oral cavity squamous cell carcinoma without prior systemic or radiation treatment. These oral cavity squamous cell carcinomas were HPV-negative and locally advanced. General observations from the study: Higher pretreatment blood Treg/Th17 ratios correlated with higher pretreatment blood and lower post-treatment tumor TCRbeta clonality.

This TCR was recovered from a person aged 40 to 85 with oral cavity squamous cell carcinoma. Sequencing was performed on PBMCs, taken after nivolumab (anti-PD-1) treatment.

The CDR3 spells CASSLAPPGLAAYEQYF. The CDR3 nucleotides are TGCGCCAGCAGCTTGGCCCCCCCGGGACTAGCAGCCTACGAGCAGTACTTC. V and J are TRBV5-1 and TRBJ2-7; 9 nucleotides line up with TRBD2. The junction had 9 bases not matched to a gene; V was cut back by 0 bases and J by 2 bases. This CDR3 is 17 amino acids long. CDR1 is SGHRS and CDR2 is YFSETQ in the germline V gene.